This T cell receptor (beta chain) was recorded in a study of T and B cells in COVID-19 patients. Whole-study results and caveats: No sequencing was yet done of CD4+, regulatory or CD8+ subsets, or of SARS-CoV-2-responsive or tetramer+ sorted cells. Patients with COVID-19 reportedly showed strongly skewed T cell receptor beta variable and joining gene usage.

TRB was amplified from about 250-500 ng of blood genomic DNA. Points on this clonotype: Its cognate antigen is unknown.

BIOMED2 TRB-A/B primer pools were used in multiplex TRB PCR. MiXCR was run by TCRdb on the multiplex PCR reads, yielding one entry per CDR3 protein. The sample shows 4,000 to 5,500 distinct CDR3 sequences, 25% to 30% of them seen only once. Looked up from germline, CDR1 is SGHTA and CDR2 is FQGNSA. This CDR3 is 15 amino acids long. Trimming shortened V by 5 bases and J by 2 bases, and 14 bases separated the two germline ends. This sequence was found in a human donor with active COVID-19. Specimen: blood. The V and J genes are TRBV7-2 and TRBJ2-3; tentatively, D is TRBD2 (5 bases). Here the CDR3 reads CASSPIGLYTDTQYF. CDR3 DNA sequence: TGTGCCAGCAGCCCTATCGGACTTTACACAGATACGCAGTATTTT. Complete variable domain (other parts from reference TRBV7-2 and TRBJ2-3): GAGVSQSPSNKVTEKGKDVELRCDPISGHTALYWYRQSLGQGLEFLIYFQGNSAPDKSGLPSDRFSAERTGGSVSTLTIQRTQQEDSAVYLCASSPIGLYTDTQYFGPGTRLTVL.